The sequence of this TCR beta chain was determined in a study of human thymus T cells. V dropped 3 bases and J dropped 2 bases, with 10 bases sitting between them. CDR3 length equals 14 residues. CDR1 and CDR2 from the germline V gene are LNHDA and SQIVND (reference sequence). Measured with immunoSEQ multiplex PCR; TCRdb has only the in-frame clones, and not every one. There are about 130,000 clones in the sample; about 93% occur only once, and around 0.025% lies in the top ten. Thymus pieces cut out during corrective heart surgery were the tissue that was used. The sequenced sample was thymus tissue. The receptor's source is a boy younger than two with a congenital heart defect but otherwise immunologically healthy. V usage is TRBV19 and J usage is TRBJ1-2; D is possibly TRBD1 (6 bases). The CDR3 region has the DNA TGTGCCAGTAGTATGGGGGGGCCCAACTATGGCTACACCTTC. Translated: CASSMGGPNYGYTF.